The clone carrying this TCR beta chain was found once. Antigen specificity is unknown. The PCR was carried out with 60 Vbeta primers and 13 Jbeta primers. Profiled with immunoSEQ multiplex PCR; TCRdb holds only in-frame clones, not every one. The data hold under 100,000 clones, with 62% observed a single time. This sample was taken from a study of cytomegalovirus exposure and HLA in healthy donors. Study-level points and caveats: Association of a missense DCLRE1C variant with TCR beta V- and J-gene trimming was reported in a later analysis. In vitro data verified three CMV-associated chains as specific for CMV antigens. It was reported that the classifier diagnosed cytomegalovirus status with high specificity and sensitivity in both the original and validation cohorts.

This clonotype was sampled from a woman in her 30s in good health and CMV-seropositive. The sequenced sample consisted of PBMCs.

The CDR3 region has the DNA TGCGCCAGCAGCTCAGGAAGCGAGCAGTACTTC. Amino acid sequence: CASSSGSEQYF. The chain links TRBV5-1 to TRBJ2-7; D gene ambiguous. This CDR3 has 11 amino acids. Trimming took off 3 bases at V and 6 bases at J, with 7 bases between the two ends. Looked up from germline, CDR1 is SGHRS and CDR2 is YFSETQ.